The sequence of this T cell receptor beta chain was determined in a study of blood T cells in healthy people across ages. To note about this clonotype: The antigen is not known. The junction shows a germline mismatch at one end, possibly a read error.

CDR1 and CDR2 from the germline V gene are SEHNR and FQNEAQ (reference sequence). The CDR3 has 14 amino acids. A second roughly 6 to 12 cycle PCR used barcoded and J-beta primers. TCRdb reprocessed the 5' RACE reads via MiXCR and lists one record per CDR3 protein. The sample holds about 580,000 distinct CDR3 sequences, around half seen once. General study points: More naive CD4+ cells and higher diversity marked long-lived donors relative to aged donors. Per million T cells, TCR beta diversity dropped about linearly as age rose.

The rearrangement uses TRBV7-9 and TRBJ2-5; D ambiguous. This sequence originates from an elderly man in good health. The sequenced sample consisted of blood. CDR3 amino acids: CAGSIDRSQETQYF. CDR3 coding DNA: TGTGCCGGCAGCATTGATCGCAGTCAAGAGACCCAGTACTTC.